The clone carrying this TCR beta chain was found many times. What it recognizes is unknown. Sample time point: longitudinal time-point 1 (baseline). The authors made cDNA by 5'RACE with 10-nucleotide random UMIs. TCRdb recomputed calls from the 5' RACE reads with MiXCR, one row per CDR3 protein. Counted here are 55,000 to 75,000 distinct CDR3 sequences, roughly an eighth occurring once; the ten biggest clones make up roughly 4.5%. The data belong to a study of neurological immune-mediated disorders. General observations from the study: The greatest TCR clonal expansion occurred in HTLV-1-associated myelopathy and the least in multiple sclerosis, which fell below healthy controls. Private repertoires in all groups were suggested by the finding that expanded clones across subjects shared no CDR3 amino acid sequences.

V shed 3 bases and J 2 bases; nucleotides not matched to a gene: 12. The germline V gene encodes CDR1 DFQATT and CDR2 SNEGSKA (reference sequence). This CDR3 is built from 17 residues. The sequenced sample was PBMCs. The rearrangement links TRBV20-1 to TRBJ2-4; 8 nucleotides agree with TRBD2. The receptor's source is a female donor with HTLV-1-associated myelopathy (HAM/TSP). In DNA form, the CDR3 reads TGCAGTGCTAGCTCCCCTCTAGCGGGTTGGACCAAAAACATTCAGTACTTC. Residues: CSASSPLAGWTKNIQYF.